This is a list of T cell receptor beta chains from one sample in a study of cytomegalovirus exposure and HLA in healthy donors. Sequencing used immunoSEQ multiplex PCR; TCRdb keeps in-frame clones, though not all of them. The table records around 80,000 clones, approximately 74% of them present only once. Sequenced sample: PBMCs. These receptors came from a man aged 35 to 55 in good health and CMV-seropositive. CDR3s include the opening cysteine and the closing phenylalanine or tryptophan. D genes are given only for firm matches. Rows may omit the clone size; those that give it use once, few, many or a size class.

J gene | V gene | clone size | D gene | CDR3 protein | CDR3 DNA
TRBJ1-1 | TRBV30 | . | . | CAWSVRGQLNTEAFF | TGTGCCTGGAGTGTACGCGGACAGTTGAACACTGAAGCTTTCTTT
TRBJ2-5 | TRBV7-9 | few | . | CASSLDSQETQYF | TGTGCCAGCAGCTTAGACTCCCAAGAGACCCAGTACTTC
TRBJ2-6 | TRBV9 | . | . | CASSVDIHAGANVLTF | TGTGCCAGCAGCGTAGACATCCATGCTGGGGCCAACGTCCTGACTTTC
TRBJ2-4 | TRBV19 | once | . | CASSFSGGSSKNIQYF | TGTGCCAGTAGTTTTTCGGGGGGCTCTAGCAAAAACATTCAGTACTTC
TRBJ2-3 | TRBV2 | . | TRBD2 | CASPRGGPTDTQYF | TGTGCCAGCCCCCGGGGGGGCCCTACAGATACGCAGTATTTT
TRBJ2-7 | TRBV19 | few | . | CASSIDCRVQGGHYEQYF | TGTGCCAGTAGTATAGATTGCAGGGTTCAGGGGGGTCACTACGAGCAGTACTTC
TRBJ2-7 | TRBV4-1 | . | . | CASSARDKQYEQYF | TGCGCCAGCAGCGCCCGGGACAAACAATACGAGCAGTACTTC
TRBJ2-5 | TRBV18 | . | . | CASSPPVGSGQETQYF | TGTGCCAGCTCACCCCCCGTTGGTAGCGGCCAAGAGACCCAGTACTTC
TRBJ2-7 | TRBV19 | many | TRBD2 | CASRSSGRVGSYEQYF | TGTGCCAGTAGATCGAGCGGGAGGGTCGGATCCTACGAGCAGTACTTC
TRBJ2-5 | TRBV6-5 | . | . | CASSYQTSSETQYF | TGTGCCAGCAGTTACCAGACTAGTAGTGAGACCCAGTACTTC
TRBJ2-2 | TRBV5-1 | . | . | CASSLAEGTGELFF | TGCGCCAGCAGCTTGGCCGAGGGAACCGGGGAGCTGTTTTTT
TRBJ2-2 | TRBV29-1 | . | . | CSVEDMSGELFF | TGCAGCGTTGAAGATATGTCCGGGGAGCTGTTTTTT
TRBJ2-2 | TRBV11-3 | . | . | CASSLGTRTGELFF | TGTGCCAGCAGCTTAGGGACACGGACCGGGGAGCTGTTTTTT
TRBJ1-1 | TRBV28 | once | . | CASSLNGDTEAFF | TGTGCCAGCAGTTTAAACGGGGACACTGAAGCTTTCTTT
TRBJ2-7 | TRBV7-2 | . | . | CASSPFGVTIGEQYF | TGTGCCAGCAGCCCCTTTGGGGTGACTATTGGCGAGCAGTACTTC
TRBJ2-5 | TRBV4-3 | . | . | CASSQEGGAAGETQYF | TGCGCCAGCAGCCAAGAGGGGGGGGCCGCGGGGGAGACCCAGTACTTC
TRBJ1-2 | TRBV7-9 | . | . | CSSSLVSVRNYGYTF | TGTTCCAGCAGCTTAGTTTCGGTGAGAAACTATGGCTACACCTTC
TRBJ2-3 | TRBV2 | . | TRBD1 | CASSAAGGLADTQYF | TGTGCCAGCAGTGCCGCAGGGGGCTTAGCAGATACGCAGTATTTT
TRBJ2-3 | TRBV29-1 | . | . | CSVGTAASTDTQYF | TGCAGCGTTGGAACAGCCGCTAGCACAGATACGCAGTATTTT
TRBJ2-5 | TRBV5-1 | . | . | CASSLGSAAYQETQYF | TGCGCCAGCAGCTTGGGTTCAGCGGCTTACCAAGAGACCCAGTACTTC
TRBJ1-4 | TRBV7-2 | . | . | CASSLRSREKLFF | TGTGCCAGCAGCTTGAGATCAAGAGAAAAACTGTTTTTT
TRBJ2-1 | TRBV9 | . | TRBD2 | CASSVDLAVYNNEQFF | TGTGCCAGCAGCGTAGATCTAGCGGTCTATAACAATGAGCAGTTCTTC
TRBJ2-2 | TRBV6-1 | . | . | CASTLMQLNTGELFF | TGTGCCAGCACACTAATGCAATTGAACACCGGGGAGCTGTTTTTT
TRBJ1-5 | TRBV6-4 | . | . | CASSREPNQPQHF | TGTGCCAGCAGCAGGGAACCCAATCAGCCCCAGCATTTT
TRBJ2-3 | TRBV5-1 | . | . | CASSFFGQNTDTQYF | TGCGCCAGCAGTTTTTTCGGACAGAACACAGATACGCAGTATTTT
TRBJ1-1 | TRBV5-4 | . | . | CASSVGTPLNTEAFF | TGTGCCAGCAGCGTTGGGACACCTCTGAACACTGAAGCTTTCTTT
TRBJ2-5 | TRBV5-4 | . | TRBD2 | CASSLTGAGGPRETQYF | TGTGCCAGCAGCTTGACCGGGGCGGGGGGGCCACGGGAGACCCAGTACTTC
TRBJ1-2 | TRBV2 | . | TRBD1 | CASQGAQGGANQYGYTF | TGTGCCAGCCAGGGGGCCCAGGGGGGGGCCAATCAATATGGCTACACCTTC
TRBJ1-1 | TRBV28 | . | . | CASSLTITEAFF | TGTGCCAGCAGTTTAACTATCACTGAAGCTTTCTTT